The clone carrying this T cell receptor (beta chain) was observed a single time. Antigen unknown. Trimming removed 7 bases at V and 5 bases at J, with 24 bases between. CDR1 MDHEN and CDR2 SYDVKM come from the germline V gene. CDR3 length equals 16 residues. This sample was included in a study of T cell repertoires in cytomegalovirus infection. Study background: Shared public TCR beta signatures pointed to both CMV infection and a matching HLA type.

In TCRdb, the reads were re-called with MiXCR into one record per CDR3 protein. The sample includes 110,000 or so distinct CDR3 sequences, under 30% of them seen just once. This chain links TRBV28 with TRBJ2-7; the D gene could be TRBD1 or TRBD2 (6 bases each). The clonotype comes from a human donor in good health (CMV status not recorded). Some clones in this sample may be carry-over from other donors' samples. The starting material was CD8+ T cells from cultured PBMCs, obtained from culture after CMV antigen stimulation. CDR3 sequence (DNA): TGTGCCAGCACTCACCTCGGAGGGGGGACGGCAGACGAGCAGTACTTC. Amino acid sequence: CASTHLGGGTADEQYF.